These 12 T cell receptor beta chains share one sample of origin, sequenced in a study of T cell changes during pregnancy in multiple sclerosis. The repertoire was sequenced with immunoSEQ multiplex PCR; TCRdb's copy has only in-frame clones and lacks some. The table lists approximately 60,000 clones, about 94% of them singletons. The source material was CD4+ T cells from peripheral blood mononuclear cells, sampled before pregnancy. These receptors came from a female donor with multiple sclerosis, enrolled in a pregnancy study.

The CDR3 nucleotides are TGTGCCAGCAGCTTACCGACTAGCGGCTCCTACAATGAGCAGTTCTTC. This translates into CASSLPTSGSYNEQFF. The rearrangement links TRBV7-6 to TRBJ2-1, with 9 positions matching TRBD2. From germline, CDR1 is SGHVS and CDR2 FNYEAQ. There are 16 residues in the CDR3. Trimming at V came to 2 bases and at J to 0 bases, leaving 2 bases not matched to a gene.

The chain joins TRBV7-9 to TRBJ2-7, with 11 bases matching TRBD2. Trimming took 4 bases from V and 5 from J; bases not matched to a gene: 7. The CDR3 sequence is 15 residues long. Germline V lookup: CDR1 SEHNR, CDR2 FQNEAQ (reference sequence). The CDR3 region is CASSSTTSGIDEQYF. The CDR3 DNA reads as TGTGCCAGCAGCTCCACGACTAGCGGGATCGACGAGCAGTACTTC.

This clone has just one count. This chain uses TRBV5-1 with TRBJ1-2; 12 bases line up with TRBD1. CDR3 length: 15 amino acids. J gave up 8 bases and V 0 bases, and 5 bases lay outside the gene matches. The germline gives CDR1 SGHRS, CDR2 YFSETQ. The CDR3 region has the DNA TGCGCCAGCAGCTTGGAGGGACAGGGGGCGCGGGGCTACACCTTC. This encodes CASSLEGQGARGYTF.

The CDR3 region has the DNA TGTGCCAGCAGTTTTACTAGCGGGGCGGGCGAGACCCAGTACTTC. Translated, it gives CASSFTSGAGETQYF. This rearrangement joins TRBV27 to TRBJ2-5, with 10 bases that match TRBD2. V lost 3 bases and J lost 5; bases outside the gene matches: 6. The germline V gene encodes CDR1 MNHEY and CDR2 SMNVEV (reference sequence). This CDR3 region has 15 residues.

This clone was detected only once. The rearrangement uses TRBV6-4 and TRBJ1-1, with TRBD1 matching over 7 bases. Germline V gives CDR1 MRHNA, CDR2 SNTAGT. The CDR3 sequence is 16 residues long. V dropped 2 bases and J dropped 1; count of bases not matched to a gene: 7. This chain's CDR3 is CASSDPQGGWNTEAFF. The CDR3 bases are TGTGCCAGCAGTGACCCCCAGGGGGGATGGAACACTGAAGCTTTCTTT.

The rearrangement links TRBV9 to TRBJ2-1; a possible D gene is TRBD2 (6 bases). Trimming removed 2 bases from V and 7 bases from J, with 16 bases in between. The germline gives CDR1 SGDLS, CDR2 YYNGEE. The CDR3 has 15 amino acids. DNA of the CDR3: TGTGCCAGCAGCGTGGAGGGAATTATAAGGAATGAGCAGTTCTTC. It codes for CASSVEGIIRNEQFF.

V and J are TRBV7-6 and TRBJ2-3; TRBD2 matches 14 bases. The length of the CDR3 is 16 residues. Looked up from germline, CDR1 is SGHVS and CDR2 is FNYEAQ. The V segment lost 5 bases and the J segment 3 bases; nucleotides outside the gene matches: 4. CDR3 in amino acids: CASSLGTSGSTDTQYF. The CDR3 coding sequence is TGTGCCAGCAGCCTAGGGACTAGCGGGAGTACAGATACGCAGTATTTT. Using reference TRBV7-6 and TRBJ2-3 for the parts outside the CDR3, the full variable domain is GAGVSQSPRYKVTKRGQDVALRCDPISGHVSLYWYRQALGQGPEFLTYFNYEAQQDKSGLPNDRFSAERPEGSISTLTIQRTEQRDSAMYRCASSLGTSGSTDTQYFGPGTRLTVL.

V usage is TRBV19 and J usage is TRBJ2-3, with 12 positions matching TRBD2. Trimming cost V 6 bases and J 6 bases; bases outside gene matches: 1. Germline lookup yields CDR1 LNHDA and CDR2 SQIVND (reference sequence). The CDR3 has 13 amino acids. DNA for the CDR3: TGTGCCAGTAGGACTAGCGGGAGCGATACGCAGTATTTT. Amino acids: CASRTSGSDTQYF.

The chain has TRBV29-1 and TRBJ2-7, with TRBD2 identical over 10 bases. CDR1 SQVTM and CDR2 ANQGSEA come from the germline V gene. This CDR3 has 13 residues. The J segment lost 0 bases and the V segment lost 6 bases, leaving 2 bases of the junction unmatched. The CDR3 region is CSVTSGSSYEQYF. The CDR3 bases are TGCAGCGTGACTAGCGGGTCCTCCTACGAGCAGTACTTC.

This rearrangement joins TRBV27 to TRBJ2-7, with 7 nucleotides matching TRBD1. Germline-derived CDR1 and CDR2 are MNHEY and SMNVEV (reference sequence). V was clipped by 5 bases and J by 4 bases; unmatched bases: 11. This CDR3 is built from 15 residues. The CDR3 is CASSTPMRGRYEQYF. Written as DNA, the CDR3 is TGTGCCAGCAGTACCCCGATGAGGGGGCGATACGAGCAGTACTTC.

This rearrangement joins TRBV5-1 to TRBJ2-6, with no clear D. Germline V gives CDR1 SGHRS, CDR2 YFSETQ. V shed 4 bases and J shed 0 bases, with 2 bases lying between them. The CDR3 is 13 residues long. The chain's CDR3 is CASSHSGANVLTF. For the CDR3, the DNA is TGCGCCAGCAGCCACTCTGGGGCCAACGTCCTGACTTTC.

The chain combines TRBV28 with TRBJ1-3; 8 bases line up with TRBD1. Germline V gene lookup returns CDR1 MDHEN and CDR2 SYDVKM. The CDR3 extends over 16 amino acids. Trimming took 6 bases from V and 0 from J; bases not matched to a gene: 7. The CDR3 loop is CASRMTGEFSGNTIYF. The CDR3 DNA is TGTGCCAGCAGGATGACAGGGGAATTCTCTGGAAACACCATATATTTT.